The 26 T cell receptor beta chains given below trace back to one sample, sequenced in a study of T cells in Graves' hyperthyroidism and ophthalmopathy. TCR beta CDR3 regions were amplified from RNA transcripts. The HTBI set primed first-round TCR CDR3 RT-PCR. TCRdb passed the multiplex PCR reads through MiXCR, listing each CDR3 protein once. Here the sample spans about 510,000 distinct CDR3 sequences, 46% being singletons. Specimen: peripheral blood or thyroid tissue (not recorded which). The receptors here all came from an adult woman with Graves' disease, either hyperthyroidism or ophthalmopathy (not recorded which).

The gene calls are TRBV7-9 and TRBJ2-3; no reliable D call. The V end lost 3 bases, the J end lost 4 bases, and 2 bases lay between the germline ends. The CDR3 runs 11 residues. Per germline, CDR1 SEHNR and CDR2 FQNEAQ (reference sequence). The CDR3 sequence is CASSFPDTQYF. The CDR3 DNA is TGTGCCAGCAGCTTCCCAGATACGCAGTATTTT.

This clonotype appeared a few times. V and J are TRBV11-2 and TRBJ1-6; 7 bases agree with TRBD1. The CDR3 spans 13 residues. CDR1 is SGHAT and CDR2 is FQNNGV in the germline V gene. The DNA of the CDR3 is TGTGCTGACAGGGAGTCGGGCGTCTCACCCCTCCACTTT. As protein: CADRESGVSPLHF.

The chain combines TRBV12-3 or TRBV12-4 with TRBJ1-5; no definite D call. V was shortened by 4 bases and J by 3 bases, with 13 bases between the two germline ends. The CDR3 contains 15 residues. CDR3 nucleotide sequence: TGTGCCAGCAGTTCGCGCGACACGTTCAATCAGCCCCAGCATTTT. Translation gives CASSSRDTFNQPQHF.

The chain has TRBV19 and TRBJ1-5, with 8 nucleotides matching TRBD1. V trimming: 5 bases; J trimming: 11 bases; junction bases outside the gene matches: 11. Per germline, CDR1 LNHDA and CDR2 SQIVND (reference sequence). The CDR3 loop spans 14 amino acids. CDR3 loop: CASSHGQGIKTQHF. CDR3 DNA: TGTGCCAGTAGTCACGGACAGGGCATAAAGACCCAGCATTTT. Looking up the rest from reference TRBV19 and TRBJ1-5 gives the full variable domain: DGGITQSPKYLFRKEGQNVTLSCEQNLNHDAMYWYRQDPGQGLRLIYYSQIVNDFQKGDIAEGYSVSREKKESFPLTVTSAQKNPTAFYLCASSHGQGIKTQHFGDGTRLSIL.

In this sample, this clonotype turned up once. A junction end diverges from the germline sequence, so it may reflect a read error. J is TRBJ1-2 and V is TRBV15; 7 bases agree with TRBD1. Germline V gene lookup returns CDR1 LNHNV and CDR2 YYDKDF (reference sequence). CDR3 length: 14 residues. The CDR3 protein is CAASSVGQYYGYTF. In DNA, the CDR3 is TGTGCCGCCAGCAGCGTGGGACAGTACTATGGCTACACCTTC.

The rearrangement uses TRBV7-2 and TRBJ1-6; D unclear. Germline CDR1 reads SGHTA; CDR2 reads FQGNSA. The V and J ends lost 6 bases and 0 bases respectively, with 15 bases between them. The CDR3 loop spans 17 amino acids. As DNA, the CDR3 is TGTGCCAGCAGAACAAGACCCGGGAGCTCCTATAATTCACCCCTCCACTTT. This codes for CASRTRPGSSYNSPLHF.

The CDR3 here is CATGQGMNQETQYF. CDR3 DNA sequence: TGTGCCACCGGACAGGGGATGAATCAGGAGACCCAGTACTTC. The rearrangement joins TRBV10-3 to TRBJ2-5; 9 bases agree with TRBD1. The J segment lost 5 bases and the V segment lost 10 bases, leaving 11 bases of the junction unmatched. CDR3 length: 14 residues. Germline values: CDR1 ENHRY, CDR2 SYGVKD.

This chain joins TRBV10-1 and TRBJ1-5; a possible D gene is TRBD1 (6 bases). Germline V gene sequence: CDR1 WNHNN, CDR2 SYGVQD (reference sequence). The V end was cut by 5 bases, the J end by 4 bases, with 18 bases between. The CDR3 has 16 residues. CDR3 sequence reads: CASSTRDIGRNQPQHF. CDR3 in DNA: TGCGCCAGCAGTACCCGGGACATCGGACGAAATCAGCCCCAGCATTTT.

V usage is TRBV7-9 and J usage is TRBJ1-1; 9 bases are a match to TRBD1. Germline V gene lookup returns CDR1 SEHNR and CDR2 FQNEAQ (reference sequence). Germline trimming cut 6 bases from V and 7 bases from J; bases unmatched to any gene: 6. This CDR3 comprises 13 residues. CDR3 DNA sequence: TGTGCCAGCAGGGACGGACAGGGGAATGAAGCTTTCTTT. Translating gives CASRDGQGNEAFF.

This clonotype was observed once. V is TRBV20-1 and J is TRBJ1-2; the match to TRBD1 covers 7 bases. Germline-derived CDR1 and CDR2 are DFQATT and SNEGSKA (reference sequence). V shed 3 bases and J 6 bases; nucleotides not matched to a gene: 4. The CDR3 has 12 residues. In nucleotides, the CDR3 is TGCAGTGCTAGCACAGGGGAAGATGGCTACACCTTC. It encodes CSASTGEDGYTF.

This clonotype was detected ten times or more. The genes are TRBV29-1 and TRBJ2-2, with D hard to call. V was trimmed by 4 bases and J by 0 bases, leaving 9 bases between them. CDR1 and CDR2 from the germline V gene are SQVTM and ANQGSEA. The CDR3 runs 14 residues. In DNA form, the CDR3 reads TGCAGCGTTGTCGGCAGCTCGAACACCGGGGAGCTGTTTTTT. This sequence encodes CSVVGSSNTGELFF.

Points on this clonotype: A much larger clone differs from this one at a single base, so this may be a read error. This chain links TRBV5-1 with TRBJ2-5; 7 positions agree with TRBD1. V trimming: 5 bases; J trimming: 3 bases; junction bases outside the gene matches: 4. This CDR3 comprises 13 residues. Germline CDR1 is SGHRS and CDR2 is YFSETQ. CDR3 sequence (DNA): TGCGCCAGCAGTTCACAGGGGAAAGAGACCCAGTACTTC. Amino acid sequence: CASSSQGKETQYF.

The chain recombines TRBV11-2 with TRBJ2-6, with 7 bases matching TRBD1. CDR3 length: 15 amino acids. With 2 bases clipped from V and 4 bases from J, the junction kept 2 bases outside the gene matches. Germline V CDR1 and CDR2: SGHAT, FQNNGV. The CDR3 loop is CASSLLGQGANVLTF. The DNA for the CDR3 is TGTGCCAGCAGCTTATTGGGACAGGGGGCCAACGTCCTGACTTTC.

J is TRBJ1-2 and V is TRBV20-1, with 7 nucleotides matching TRBD1. This CDR3 has 12 amino acids. CDR1 is DFQATT and CDR2 is SNEGSKA in the germline V gene (reference sequence). The V gene end was trimmed by 5 bases and the J gene end by 12 bases; junction bases not matched to a gene: 12. CDR3 sequence (DNA): TGCAGTGCTTATACAGGGGAGTCTGGAAACACCTTC. It is translated as CSAYTGESGNTF.

This clonotype was detected ten times or more. The rearrangement uses TRBV5-6 and TRBJ1-4; D unclear. Germline CDR1 reads SGHDT; CDR2 reads YYEEEE. Trimming cost V 0 bases and J 8 bases, with 8 bases left between them. This CDR3 comprises 13 residues. The CDR3 bases are TGTGCCAGCAGCTTGGGGAGACGAGAAAAACTGTTTTTT. It is translated as CASSLGRREKLFF.

This clonotype was observed once. The V and J genes are TRBV6-1 and TRBJ2-5, with 7 nucleotides matching TRBD2. From germline, CDR1 is MNHNS and CDR2 SASEGT. This CDR3 region has 14 residues. V was clipped by 6 bases and J by 4 bases; unmatched bases: 8. The CDR3 loop reads CASRSGGPIETQYF. The CDR3 region has the DNA TGTGCCAGCAGATCGGGGGGACCTATAGAGACCCAGTACTTC.

The rearrangement uses TRBV19 and TRBJ1-5, with D maybe TRBD1 (5 bases). This CDR3 comprises 16 residues. Germline lookup yields CDR1 LNHDA and CDR2 SQIVND (reference sequence). V lost 10 bases and J 7 bases, leaving 26 bases between the germline ends. In DNA, the CDR3 is TGTGCCACTTCCCCGCGTGGAGGAGGCGACAGACAGCCCCAGCATTTT. Its translation is CATSPRGGGDRQPQHF.

This sequence joins TRBV5-1 and TRBJ1-6; no firm D call. Looked up from germline, CDR1 is SGHRS and CDR2 is YFSETQ. The CDR3 extends over 15 amino acids. Deletions cut 0 bases from V and 7 bases from J, with 11 bases between. The CDR3 sequence is CASSLGASANSPLHF. Here the CDR3 DNA reads TGCGCCAGCAGCTTGGGGGCCAGCGCGAATTCACCCCTCCACTTT.

The count of this clonotype is one. The V call is TRBV10-3, the J call TRBJ1-2, with 10 bases aligning to TRBD1. Germline CDR1 reads ENHRY; CDR2 reads SYGVKD. This CDR3 comprises 14 residues. J lost 6 bases, V lost 5 bases, and 6 bases had no gene match. CDR3 region: CAISQAGTGDGYTF. Written as DNA, the CDR3 is TGTGCCATCAGTCAAGCAGGGACAGGGGATGGCTACACCTTC.

The rearrangement joins TRBV20-1 to TRBJ2-7; D not certain. The CDR3 covers 11 residues. Trimming took 5 bases from V and 4 from J, leaving 9 bases between them. CDR1 and CDR2 (germline): DFQATT, SNEGSKA (reference sequence). The CDR3 reads CSAPDHYEQYF. CDR3 in DNA: TGCAGTGCTCCGGACCATTACGAGCAGTACTTC.

This sequence joins TRBV29-1 and TRBJ1-2; 7 bases line up with TRBD1. In germline, CDR1 is SQVTM, CDR2 ANQGSEA. J lost 3 bases, V lost 4 bases, and 20 bases had no gene match. The CDR3 has 18 residues. The CDR3 is CSVAAPPGQPVGDYGYTF. CDR3 DNA: TGCAGCGTTGCCGCCCCACCGGGACAGCCCGTTGGGGACTATGGCTACACCTTC.

This clonotype was found a few times. With a much larger clone just one base away, this may be a read error. The rearrangement joins TRBV4-2 to TRBJ1-3; tentative D call: TRBD1 (5 bases). The CDR3 spans 12 residues. Germline V gives CDR1 LGHNA, CDR2 YNFKEQ. V was pared by 4 bases and J by 11 bases, with 12 bases between. CDR3 sequence reads: CASSPEPTAIYF. For the CDR3, the DNA is TGTGCCAGCAGCCCAGAACCGACAGCCATATATTTT.

V gene TRBV10-3 combines with J gene TRBJ1-5, with a tentative D call TRBD1 (6 bases). Trimming stripped 2 bases from V and 2 bases from J, with 16 bases between. Looked up from germline, CDR1 is ENHRY and CDR2 is SYGVKD. The CDR3 covers 17 residues. The CDR3 DNA sequence: TGTGCCATCAGTGAGCCCGGGGGCAGCTATGGCAATCAGCCCCAGCATTTT. The encoded protein is CAISEPGGSYGNQPQHF.

This clonotype has a handful of counts. The chain carries TRBV29-1 and TRBJ2-3; 14 bases fit TRBD2. J lost 4 bases, V lost 4 bases, and 4 bases had no gene match. From germline, CDR1 is SQVTM and CDR2 ANQGSEA. The CDR3 covers 15 residues. The CDR3 region is CSVVRLAGGADTQYF. In DNA form, the CDR3 reads TGCAGCGTTGTCCGACTAGCGGGAGGGGCAGATACGCAGTATTTT.

In regard to this clonotype: Germline is not matched at one junction end, which may reflect a read error. The chain links TRBV20-1 to TRBJ2-5; 7 bases are a match to TRBD1. Germline loops: CDR1 DFQATT, CDR2 SNEGSKA (reference sequence). The CDR3 is made up of 13 amino acids. As DNA, the CDR3 is TGCAGGGCTAACAGGGGCCACCAAGAGACCCAGTACTTC. As protein: CRANRGHQETQYF.

V and J are TRBV9 and TRBJ2-5; TRBD2 matches 10 bases. The J call may be incorrect, as the DNA end agrees better with TRBJ2-7. CDR1 and CDR2 from the germline V gene are SGDLS and YYNGEE. The CDR3 is 15 amino acids. The CDR3 bases are TGTGCCAGCAGCGTAGGAGCGGGGGGGCCCTACGAGCAGTACTTC. It is translated as CASSVGAGGPYEQYF.